Shown below are 13 T cell receptor beta chains from a single sample sequenced in a study of T cell responses to AZD1222 COVID-19 vaccine. The table came from immunoSEQ multiplex PCR; TCRdb's copy has only in-frame clones and leaves some out. The sample includes some 79,000 clones, 70% to 90% of them seen just once. The sequenced sample was peripheral blood, obtained 28 days after the second AZD1222 dose. These receptors were collected from an adult who received the AZD1222 COVID-19 vaccine.

The chain carries TRBV7-2 and TRBJ2-1; 14 positions agree with TRBD2. The CDR3 runs to 17 residues. Germline trimming cut 5 bases from V and 4 bases from J; bases unmatched to any gene: 7. Germline V lookup: CDR1 SGHTA, CDR2 FQGNSA. Here the CDR3 DNA reads TGTGCCAGCAGCCGTCGACTAGCGGGAGGGCAATACAATGAGCAGTTCTTC. It translates to CASSRRLAGGQYNEQFF.

The chain joins TRBV4-3 to TRBJ2-2; TRBD1 matches at 9 bases. Germline V gene lookup returns CDR1 LGHNA and CDR2 YSLEER. The length of the CDR3 is 18 residues. The V and J ends lost 1 base and 6 bases, in that order; junction bases with no gene match: 12. The CDR3 spells CASSQAFTGQGSAGELFF. The DNA for the CDR3 is TGCGCCAGCAGCCAAGCTTTTACGGGACAGGGTAGCGCCGGGGAGCTGTTTTTT.

The rearrangement uses TRBV5-6 and TRBJ2-7, with 10 bases fitting TRBD1. Looked up from germline, CDR1 is SGHDT and CDR2 is YYEEEE. The CDR3 loop spans 15 amino acids. J lost 4 bases, V lost 4 bases, and 8 bases had no gene match. Here the CDR3 DNA reads TGTGCCAGCAGCCCTGACAGGGGGCGGCGGTACGAGCAGTACGTC. It is translated as CASSPDRGRRYEQYV.

This sequence joins TRBV9 and TRBJ1-1; 8 bases match TRBD1. This CDR3 region has 13 residues. V dropped 3 bases and J dropped 6; count of bases not matched to a gene: 4. CDR1 and CDR2 (germline): SGDLS, YYNGEE. The CDR3 nucleotides read TGTGCCAGCAGCGGGACAGGGAGGTCTGAAGCTTTCTTT. Encoded protein: CASSGTGRSEAFF.

J is TRBJ1-2 and V is TRBV28; D is undetermined. The length of the CDR3 is 13 residues. V lost 3 bases and J lost 1, with 6 bases in between. Per germline, CDR1 MDHEN and CDR2 SYDVKM. CDR3 region: CASSFRLNYGYTF. For the CDR3, the DNA is TGTGCCAGCAGTTTTAGGCTTAACTATGGCTACACCTTC.

This rearrangement joins TRBV25-1 to TRBJ1-5; TRBD1 agrees at 7 bases. Germline lookup yields CDR1 MGHDK and CDR2 SYGVNS. This CDR3 is built from 14 residues. The J segment lost 3 bases and the V segment lost 3 bases, leaving 2 bases of the junction unmatched. The CDR3 is CASSEGQNNQPQHF. CDR3 bases: TGTGCCAGCAGTGAGGGACAGAACAATCAGCCCCAGCATTTT.

Only a few counts were recorded for this clone. The chain combines TRBV4-1 with TRBJ1-3; D may be TRBD1 (6 bases). The CDR3 runs to 16 residues. V was clipped by 4 bases and J by 4 bases, with 17 bases between them. Germline CDR1 and CDR2: MGHRA and YSYEKL. Here the CDR3 reads CASSPHVGGGGNTIYF. In DNA form, the CDR3 reads TGCGCCAGCAGCCCGCACGTCGGGGGCGGAGGAAACACCATATATTTT.

CDR3 sequence reads: CAWSGGVSNQPQHF. The CDR3 coding sequence is TGTGCCTGGAGTGGAGGGGTTAGCAATCAGCCCCAGCATTTT. The chain is built from TRBV30 and TRBJ1-5; a possible D gene is TRBD1 (5 bases). CDR1 and CDR2 from the germline V gene are GTSNPN and SVGIG (reference sequence). V lost 1 base and J lost 0, with 7 bases in between. The CDR3 length is 14 residues.

The chain employs TRBV2 and TRBJ1-5; D call uncertain. Per the germline V gene, CDR1 is SNHLY and CDR2 is FYNNEI. This CDR3 has 13 residues. The V end was cut by 9 bases, the J end by 0 bases, with 9 bases between. The CDR3 DNA is TGTGCCAGAGGGCTCGGTAGCAATCAGCCCCAGCATTTT. It is translated as CARGLGSNQPQHF.

This rearrangement joins TRBV19 to TRBJ1-2; D is unresolved. CDR3 length: 14 amino acids. Trimming removed 7 bases at V and 4 bases at J, with 16 bases between. From germline, CDR1 is LNHDA and CDR2 SQIVND (reference sequence). In DNA, the CDR3 is TGTGCCAGTACCCAAGGTGGGTTTCTCTATGGCTACACCTTC. This codes for CASTQGGFLYGYTF.

The CDR3, as DNA: TGTGCCAGCAGCGCAGACAGGGGGAATCAGCCCCAGCATTTT. Amino acid sequence: CASSADRGNQPQHF. The J gene is TRBJ1-5, the V gene TRBV7-9; TRBD1 matches at 9 bases. V lost 5 bases and J lost 4; bases outside the gene matches: 3. CDR3 length: 14 residues. Germline V CDR1 and CDR2: SEHNR, FQNEAQ (reference sequence).

The CDR3 protein is CASSEEGIGYGYTF. DNA of the CDR3: TGTGCCAGCAGTGAAGAAGGGATCGGCTATGGCTACACCTTC. V gene TRBV6-1 combines with J gene TRBJ1-2; D gene unclear. Trimming took 1 base from V and 4 from J, leaving 10 bases between them. This CDR3 is built from 14 residues. Germline V lookup: CDR1 MNHNS, CDR2 SASEGT.

V usage is TRBV11-2 and J usage is TRBJ1-1; D remains ambiguous. In germline, CDR1 is SGHAT, CDR2 FQNNGV. The CDR3 runs 12 residues. With 0 bases removed from V and 11 bases from J, the gap between germline ends came to 10 bases. The CDR3 region has the DNA TGTGCCAGCAGCTTAGATAGCTGGGAGGCTTTCTTT. This gives the protein CASSLDSWEAFF.